Each of the 28 T cell receptor beta chains below was sequenced from the same sample in a study of molecular identifiers for immune sequencing clone quantification. TCRdb fed the PCR reads into MiXCR, producing one record per CDR3 protein. The repertoire includes 550,000 to 750,000 distinct CDR3 sequences, about 20% of them detected once, and about 0.9% sits in the top ten. The sequenced material came from naive CD8+ T cells from blood, with Jurkat cell RNA spiked in. As to subset: FACS-sorted CD8+CD4-CCR7+CD45RA+ naive T cells. These receptors were taken from a human donor in good health. Some libraries in this study had Jurkat cell RNA spiked in.

At least ten counts were recorded for this clonotype. The CDR3 DNA sequence: TGTGCCAGCAAGGAAGGCAGGGGCACAGATACGCAGTATTTT. This sequence encodes CASKEGRGTDTQYF. The J gene is TRBJ2-3, the V gene TRBV13; D may be TRBD1 (5 bases). The V end lost 7 bases, the J end lost 1 base, and 12 bases lay between the germline ends. The CDR3 contains 14 residues. From germline, CDR1 is PRHDT and CDR2 FYEKMQ (reference sequence).

This clonotype appeared a few times. The rearrangement joins TRBV5-4 to TRBJ1-1, with D possibly TRBD1 on 6 matching bases. Germline-derived CDR1 and CDR2 are SGHNT and YYREEE (reference sequence). V was trimmed by 4 bases and J by 4 bases, leaving 17 bases between them. CDR3 size: 15 residues. The CDR3: CASSPMGAPGTEAFF. The CDR3, as DNA: TGTGCCAGCAGCCCCATGGGGGCCCCGGGCACTGAAGCTTTCTTT.

This clonotype appeared many times. The genes are TRBV7-2 and TRBJ2-7; maybe TRBD1 (5 bases). There are 11 residues in the CDR3. V shed 4 bases and J shed 7 bases, with 8 bases lying between them. Germline V gene sequence: CDR1 SGHTA, CDR2 FQGNSA. CDR3 nucleotide sequence: TGTGCCAGCAGCTGGACATATGAGCAGTACTTC. Translated, it gives CASSWTYEQYF. The full variable domain, with the rest looked up from reference TRBV7-2 and TRBJ2-7, is GAGVSQSPSNKVTEKGKDVELRCDPISGHTALYWYRQSLGQGLEFLIYFQGNSAPDKSGLPSDRFSAERTGGSVSTLTIQRTQQEDSAVYLCASSWTYEQYFGPGTRLTVT.

This clonotype was picked up many times. The rearrangement uses TRBV2 and TRBJ1-5, with D hard to call. Trimming left V 3 bases short and J 8 bases short, with 20 bases between. Germline V gene lookup returns CDR1 SNHLY and CDR2 FYNNEI. The CDR3 is made up of 16 amino acids. In DNA form, the CDR3 reads TGTGCCAGCAGTGAGACGGGGATGAAAGGGTGGAAGCCCCAGCATTTT. Encoded protein: CASSETGMKGWKPQHF.

The J gene is TRBJ2-2, the V gene TRBV19; the D gene is possibly TRBD2 (6 bases). Trimming took 8 bases from V and 6 from J, leaving 19 bases between them. Germline loops: CDR1 LNHDA, CDR2 SQIVND (reference sequence). CDR3 length: 15 amino acids. The CDR3 here is CASRWEAGYAGELFF. The CDR3 DNA is TGTGCCAGTCGATGGGAGGCAGGGTACGCCGGGGAGCTGTTTTTT.

The genes are TRBV19 and TRBJ1-1; possible D gene TRBD1, 6 bases. The CDR3 spans 15 residues. Germline V CDR1 and CDR2: LNHDA, SQIVND (reference sequence). With 7 bases removed from V and 0 bases from J, the gap between germline ends came to 15 bases. CDR3 protein: CASNPSTGMNTEAFF. The CDR3 DNA sequence: TGTGCCAGTAATCCCTCGACAGGCATGAACACTGAAGCTTTCTTT. Combining the CDR3 with reference TRBV19 and TRBJ1-1 gives the whole variable domain DGGITQSPKYLFRKEGQNVTLSCEQNLNHDAMYWYRQDPGQGLRLIYYSQIVNDFQKGDIAEGYSVSREKKESFPLTVTSAQKNPTAFYLCASNPSTGMNTEAFFGQGTRLTVV.

This clonotype has at least ten counts. The V gene is TRBV4-1, the J gene TRBJ1-1; the match to TRBD1 covers 9 bases. The ends lost 4 bases at V and 5 bases at J; junction bases unmatched: 17. CDR1 MGHRA and CDR2 YSYEKL come from the germline V gene. The CDR3 runs to 18 residues. The CDR3 DNA sequence: TGCGCCAGCAGCCCCGACGCCGGGACAGGGCCGTGGGGGACTGAAGCTTTCTTT. Amino acid sequence: CASSPDAGTGPWGTEAFF.

This chain links TRBV7-3 with TRBJ2-7, with D possibly matching TRBD2 (6 bases). Germline CDR1 and CDR2: SGHTA and FQGTGA. V was shortened by 5 bases and J by 3 bases, with 14 bases between the two germline ends. The CDR3 covers 14 residues. CDR3 sequence reads: CASSPWGGDYEQYF. The CDR3 DNA sequence: TGTGCCAGCAGCCCCTGGGGCGGGGACTACGAGCAGTACTTC.

This clonotype was detected many times. The V and J genes are TRBV6-6 and TRBJ2-1; the match to TRBD1 covers 10 bases. V lost 2 bases, J lost 10 bases, and 2 bases stayed unmatched. Germline-derived CDR1 and CDR2 are MNHNY and SVGAGI (reference sequence). This CDR3 is 13 amino acids long. The CDR3 coding sequence is TGTGCCAGCAGTTACGTGACAGGGGGCGAGCAGTTCTTC. This encodes CASSYVTGGEQFF.

This chain connects TRBV27 to TRBJ1-6; D might be TRBD1 (5 bases). The CDR3 consists of 16 residues. Germline V gives CDR1 MNHEY, CDR2 SMNVEV (reference sequence). Trimming cost V 3 bases and J 6 bases, with 15 bases left between them. CDR3 protein: CASSFGGVPSNSPLHF. In nucleotides, the CDR3 is TGTGCCAGCAGTTTTGGGGGAGTCCCAAGTAATTCACCCCTCCACTTT.

In the case of this clonotype: Relative to the germline gene, one junction end is altered; a read error may explain this. V gene TRBV11-2 combines with J gene TRBJ2-1; 11 bases fit TRBD2. The germline V gene encodes CDR1 SGHAT and CDR2 FQNNGV. The CDR3 contains 15 residues. CDR3 in amino acids: CANSLVELAGAEQFF. Written as DNA, the CDR3 is TGTGCCAACAGCTTAGTGGAACTAGCGGGGGCCGAGCAGTTCTTC.

This clonotype was detected many times. V usage is TRBV19 and J usage is TRBJ1-4, with 7 bases matching TRBD1. V shed 4 bases and J 6 bases; nucleotides not matched to a gene: 11. Germline V CDR1 and CDR2: LNHDA, SQIVND (reference sequence). The CDR3 covers 16 residues. The CDR3 nucleotides read TGTGCCAGTAGTACACGAACCGGGACAGAGGATGAAAAACTGTTTTTT. This sequence encodes CASSTRTGTEDEKLFF.

This clonotype was counted many times. The junction shows a germline mismatch at one end, possibly a read error. V gene TRBV7-9 combines with J gene TRBJ1-4; possible D gene TRBD1, 6 bases. CDR1 is SEHNR, CDR2 FQNEAQ, per germline (reference sequence). CDR3 size: 16 residues. CDR3 amino acids: CASSSNGRQANEKLFF. CDR3 DNA: TGTGCCAGCAGCTCCAACGGTCGACAGGCTAACGAAAAACTGTTTTTT.

This clonotype was seen at least ten times. The V gene is TRBV20-1, the J gene TRBJ2-7, with D perhaps TRBD2 (6 bases). The V end lost 0 bases, the J end lost 0 bases, and 21 bases lay between the germline ends. The CDR3 sequence is 18 residues long. In germline, CDR1 is DFQATT, CDR2 SNEGSKA (reference sequence). The CDR3 bases are TGCAGTGCTAGAGATCAGGGTCGAAGCGGGTCGAGCTCCTACGAGCAGTACTTC. Amino acid sequence: CSARDQGRSGSSSYEQYF.

V and J are TRBV28 and TRBJ1-4; perhaps TRBD1 as D (6 bases). Trimming pared 6 bases from V and 6 bases from J, leaving 8 bases between. CDR1 and CDR2 from the germline V gene are MDHEN and SYDVKM. The CDR3 consists of 12 residues. This chain's CDR3 is CASSRQDEKLFF. CDR3 bases: TGTGCCAGCAGCCGACAGGATGAAAAACTGTTTTTT.

This clonotype was recorded many times. CDR3 amino acids: CAWSSGSGYEQYF. The DNA for the CDR3 is TGTGCCTGGTCGTCCGGGAGTGGTTACGAGCAGTACTTC. V is TRBV30 and J is TRBJ2-7, with D perhaps matching TRBD2 (6 bases). The germline CDR1 and CDR2 sequences are GTSNPN and SVGIG (reference sequence). This CDR3 has 13 amino acids. V was shortened by 5 bases and J by 4 bases, with 15 bases between the two germline ends.

This clonotype was found a few times. The rearrangement uses TRBV11-1 and TRBJ2-5; tentatively, D is TRBD1 or TRBD2 (5 bases each). The CDR3 has 16 amino acids. V lost 1 base to trimming and J lost 3 bases, with 15 bases between them. Germline CDR1 reads SGHAT; CDR2 reads FQDESV (reference sequence). As DNA, the CDR3 is TGTGCCAGCAGCTTAGATGAAGAGCAGGGAGAAGAGACCCAGTACTTC. Residues: CASSLDEEQGEETQYF.

This clonotype was seen a single time. This chain uses TRBV27 with TRBJ2-3; 7 positions match TRBD2. Germline V gene sequence: CDR1 MNHEY, CDR2 SMNVEV (reference sequence). Germline trimming cut 1 base from V and 4 bases from J; bases unmatched to any gene: 2. This CDR3 has 14 amino acids. CDR3 amino acids: CASSLLTSADTQYF. The CDR3 DNA reads as TGTGCCAGCAGTTTATTAACTAGCGCAGATACGCAGTATTTT.

For this clonotype: A much larger clone lies one base from this, so it may be a read error. V is TRBV20-1 and J is TRBJ2-7, with D possibly called TRBD1 or TRBD2 (5 bases each). V was shortened by 6 bases and J by 8 bases, with 17 bases between the two germline ends. Per the germline V gene, CDR1 is DFQATT and CDR2 is SNEGSKA (reference sequence). The CDR3 totals 12 residues. The CDR3 bases are TGCAGTGCCACAGGAAGCGGTTACAAGCAGTACTTC. Amino acids: CSATGSGYKQYF.

This clonotype came up many times. This chain uses TRBV5-6 with TRBJ1-1; D possibly corresponds to TRBD1 (6 bases). The germline gives CDR1 SGHDT, CDR2 YYEEEE. With 3 bases removed from V and 4 bases from J, the gap between germline ends came to 19 bases. The CDR3 covers 16 residues. CDR3: CASSSPHRAYITEAFF. The DNA for the CDR3 is TGTGCCAGCAGCTCTCCTCACAGGGCCTATATCACTGAAGCTTTCTTT.

This clonotype was recorded at least ten times. The genes are TRBV11-2 and TRBJ1-3; the D is unclear. The CDR3 totals 14 residues. Deletions cut 3 bases from V and 0 bases from J, with 6 bases between. Germline values: CDR1 SGHAT, CDR2 FQNNGV. The CDR3 protein is CASSFVSSGNTIYF. CDR3 nucleotides: TGTGCCAGCAGCTTTGTAAGCTCTGGAAACACCATATATTTT.

The rearrangement uses TRBV9 and TRBJ2-3, with D hard to call. Per the germline V gene, CDR1 is SGDLS and CDR2 is YYNGEE. Trimming took off 3 bases at V and 0 bases at J, with 14 bases between the two ends. The CDR3 has 16 residues. The CDR3 region is CASSASAGWSTDTQYF. The DNA for the CDR3 is TGTGCCAGCAGCGCCTCCGCCGGCTGGAGCACAGATACGCAGTATTTT. The whole variable domain, filled in from reference TRBV9 and TRBJ2-3, reads DSGVTQTPKHLITATGQRVTLRCSPRSGDLSVYWYQQSLDQGLQFLIQYYNGEERAKGNILERFSAQQFPDLHSELNLSSLELGDSALYFCASSASAGWSTDTQYFGPGTRLTVL.

This clonotype was detected only a few times. One end of the junction fails to match germline, which may point to a read error. This chain joins TRBV12-3 or TRBV12-4 and TRBJ2-1; 8 bases are shared with TRBD2. CDR3 length: 14 amino acids. The DNA of the CDR3 is TGTGCCAGCAGGTTAGCGGGACCCTACAATGAGCAGTTCTTC. It is translated as CASRLAGPYNEQFF.

J is TRBJ1-5 and V is TRBV7-9, with D maybe TRBD1 (6 bases). Trimming removed 8 bases at V and 6 bases at J, with 23 bases between. The CDR3 sequence is 16 residues long. CDR1 and CDR2 (germline): SEHNR, FQNEAQ (reference sequence). Written as DNA, the CDR3 is TGTGCCAGCCACTCCTCGGCGGACAGCAGGGGTCAGCCCCAGCATTTT. This codes for CASHSSADSRGQPQHF.

Many counts were recorded for this clonotype. This chain uses TRBV7-2 with TRBJ2-3; 8 bases line up with TRBD2. Germline CDR1 is SGHTA and CDR2 is FQGNSA. V dropped 3 bases and J dropped 1; count of bases not matched to a gene: 12. The CDR3 has 18 amino acids. CDR3: CASSFSTSPGGGTDTQYF. CDR3 nucleotide sequence: TGTGCCAGCAGCTTTTCTACGTCCCCGGGGGGGGGCACAGATACGCAGTATTTT.

This clonotype was picked up many times. The J gene is TRBJ1-3, the V gene TRBV29-1; D may be TRBD1 (6 bases). CDR3 size: 15 residues. V was cut by 4 bases and J by 0 bases, with 13 bases left in between. Per the germline V gene, CDR1 is SQVTM and CDR2 is ANQGSEA. Here the CDR3 reads CSVVWDTNSGNTIYF. In DNA form, the CDR3 reads TGCAGCGTTGTCTGGGACACCAACTCTGGAAACACCATATATTTT.

Ten or more counts support this clonotype. J is TRBJ2-2 and V is TRBV9, with 7 nucleotides matching TRBD2. The CDR3 length is 17 residues. V gave up 1 base and J gave up 0 bases; unmatched junction bases: 6. Germline CDR1 is SGDLS and CDR2 is YYNGEE. The CDR3 spells CASSVTTSVTNTGELFF. DNA of the CDR3: TGTGCCAGCAGCGTAACCACTAGCGTCACGAACACCGGGGAGCTGTTTTTT.

Concerning this clonotype itself: A read error may be the cause here, since a much bigger clone is one base away. The CDR3 region is CSVEAGERDTIYF. The CDR3 DNA sequence: TGCAGCGTTGAAGCAGGGGAGAGGGACACCATATATTTT. V gene TRBV29-1 combines with J gene TRBJ1-3; maybe TRBD1 (6 bases). CDR1 is SQVTM and CDR2 is ANQGSEA in the germline V gene. V lost 1 base and J lost 8, with 12 bases in between. The CDR3 extends over 13 amino acids.